This T cell receptor (beta chain) emerged from a study of T-cell reconstitution after alpha-beta-depleted transplantation in children. During its preparation, the TCRbeta library received unique molecular identifiers. MiXCR, applied by TCRdb to the PCR reads, yields one record per CDR3 protein. Of approximately 500,000 distinct CDR3 sequences in the sample, roughly 27% were seen once. Trimming removed 7 bases from V and 7 bases from J, with 19 bases in between. The CDR3 extends over 15 amino acids. This receptor was identified in a boy less than two years old with Wiskott-Aldrich syndrome, due to receive a stem cell transplant. The starting material was PBMCs, obtained before TCRalphabeta/CD19-depleted stem cell transplant. V is TRBV12-3 or TRBV12-4 and J is TRBJ2-2; D could derive from TRBD1 or TRBD2 (5 bases each). The CDR3 here is CASTLLGTRGGELFF. As DNA, the CDR3 is TGTGCCAGCACTCTACTAGGGACCCGTGGCGGGGAGCTGTTTTTT.